The 31 T cell receptor beta chains below all came from one sample that was sequenced in a study of shared clonotypes between healthy human individuals. Repertoires were generated with immunoSEQ multiplex PCR, while TCRdb's copy carries only in-frame clones and drops some. The sample carries roughly 330,000 clones, 74% recorded once. Sequences were obtained from memory CD4+ T cells sorted from blood. Subset here: CD45RA-negative fraction. The receptors derive from a man between 25 and 39 years old in good health.

The genes are TRBV11-2 and TRBJ2-3, with D perhaps matching TRBD2 (6 bases). With 5 bases removed from V and 0 bases from J, the gap between germline ends came to 15 bases. Per the germline V gene, CDR1 is SGHAT and CDR2 is FQNNGV. CDR3 length equals 16 residues. CDR3 in DNA: TGTGCCAGCAGCCTCTTAGCGGCGGGAAGCACAGATACGCAGTATTTT. Protein sequence: CASSLLAAGSTDTQYF.

A few counts support this clone. The J gene is TRBJ1-2, the V gene TRBV5-1; TRBD1 agrees at 8 bases. The length of the CDR3 is 14 residues. The trim removed 3 bases at V and 8 bases at J, leaving 9 bases unmatched. Germline-derived CDR1 and CDR2 are SGHRS and YFSETQ. DNA of the CDR3: TGCGCCAGCAGCTCAGACAGGGGCACCGCGGGCTACACCTTC. This translates into CASSSDRGTAGYTF.

The chain is built from TRBV9 and TRBJ1-2, with D perhaps matching TRBD1 (6 bases). V gave up 4 bases and J gave up 5 bases, with 15 bases separating them. This CDR3 contains 14 residues. CDR1 and CDR2 from the germline V gene are SGDLS and YYNGEE. CDR3 sequence (DNA): TGTGCCAGCAGCCCAACCCCAGGGGAGTATGGCTACACCTTC. It translates to CASSPTPGEYGYTF.

The chain carries TRBV14 and TRBJ2-3; TRBD1 aligns across 7 bases. V trimming: 1 base; J trimming: 5 bases; junction bases outside the gene matches: 6. Germline V gene lookup returns CDR1 SGHDN and CDR2 FVKESK. CDR3 length equals 15 residues. CDR3 DNA sequence: TGTGCCAGCAGCCAAGGAGGGGGCCTGGTAGATACGCAGTATTTT. It yields the protein CASSQGGGLVDTQYF.

The rearrangement links TRBV5-4 to TRBJ2-1; 14 nucleotides match TRBD2. CDR1 is SGHNT, CDR2 YYREEE, per germline (reference sequence). Trimming cost V 4 bases and J 8 bases; bases outside gene matches: 8. The CDR3 has 16 amino acids. CDR3 coding DNA: TGTGCCAGCAGCCTACGACTAGCGGGAGGGCCAGATGAGCAGTTCTTC. Amino acid sequence: CASSLRLAGGPDEQFF.

The chain has TRBV19 and TRBJ2-2; the D gene is possibly TRBD1 (6 bases). Trimming cost V 0 bases and J 0 bases, with 11 bases left between them. From germline, CDR1 is LNHDA and CDR2 SQIVND (reference sequence). This CDR3 region has 17 residues. The CDR3 bases are TGTGCCAGTAGTATAGATAACAGGGATTCGAACACCGGGGAGCTGTTTTTT. Translating it yields CASSIDNRDSNTGELFF.

This chain joins TRBV2 and TRBJ2-1; 7 bases fit TRBD1. Germline V gene data show CDR1 as SNHLY and CDR2 as FYNNEI. V trimming: 7 bases; J trimming: 6 bases; junction bases outside the gene matches: 15. The CDR3 extends over 16 amino acids. CDR3 coding DNA: TGTGCCAGCAATCGACAGGGTAATGTCGTTGGCAATGAGCAGTTCTTC. Its translation is CASNRQGNVVGNEQFF.

The rearrangement links TRBV6-4 to TRBJ2-2, with 10 bases matching TRBD2. Germline trimming cut 6 bases from V and 1 base from J; bases unmatched to any gene: 2. The CDR3 sequence is 15 residues long. The germline CDR1 and CDR2 sequences are MRHNA and SNTAGT. The CDR3 nucleotides read TGTGCCAGCAGACGGACTAGCGGGAACACCGGGGAGCTGTTTTTT. It specifies CASRRTSGNTGELFF.

V and J are TRBV15 and TRBJ2-3; tentative D call: TRBD2 (6 bases). Deletions cut 2 bases from V and 0 bases from J, with 12 bases between. Germline CDR1 is LNHNV and CDR2 is YYDKDF (reference sequence). CDR3 length: 16 residues. Here the CDR3 reads CATSRLSGPSTDTQYF. As DNA, the CDR3 is TGTGCCACCAGCAGACTAAGCGGGCCGAGCACAGATACGCAGTATTTT.

This clone has ten or more counts. The rearrangement links TRBV7-8 to TRBJ2-7; the D is unclear. Germline V gives CDR1 SGHVS, CDR2 FQNEAQ. Trimming removed 5 bases from V and 0 bases from J, with 14 bases in between. CDR3 length: 15 amino acids. CDR3: CASSPLSVSSYEQYF. CDR3 sequence (DNA): TGTGCCAGCAGCCCCCTATCAGTGTCCTCCTACGAGCAGTACTTC.

This clone was counted only a few times. The chain combines TRBV7-8 with TRBJ1-5; 9 positions match TRBD1. V shed 3 bases and J 4 bases; nucleotides not matched to a gene: 7. The CDR3 consists of 16 residues. The germline CDR1 and CDR2 sequences are SGHVS and FQNEAQ. The CDR3 DNA follows: TGTGCCAGCAGCTTCGGAAAGACAGGGGGGAATCAGCCCCAGCATTTT. Its translation is CASSFGKTGGNQPQHF.

This chain connects TRBV9 to TRBJ2-7, with a tentative D call TRBD2 (7 bases). CDR1 and CDR2 (germline): SGDLS, YYNGEE. This CDR3 spans 15 amino acids. The V end lost 4 bases, the J end lost 1 base, and 15 bases lay between the germline ends. The CDR3 spells CASSRQGRGSYEQYF. The CDR3 DNA reads TGTGCCAGCAGCCGTCAGGGGAGGGGATCCTACGAGCAGTACTTC.

The chain carries TRBV5-1 and TRBJ2-3; either TRBD1 or TRBD2 may fit D (6 bases each). Trimming left V 2 bases short and J 0 bases short, with 13 bases between. Germline V gives CDR1 SGHRS, CDR2 YFSETQ. The CDR3 consists of 16 residues. CDR3 bases: TGCGCCAGCAGCTTCTTACAGGGAGGTAGCACAGATACGCAGTATTTT. It translates to CASSFLQGGSTDTQYF.

V is TRBV4-1 and J is TRBJ1-1; D call uncertain. The CDR3 consists of 11 residues. The V and J ends lost 3 bases and 1 base respectively, with 0 bases between them. CDR1 is MGHRA and CDR2 is YSYEKL in the germline V gene. In DNA form, the CDR3 reads TGCGCCAGCAGCCAGAACACTGAAGCTTTCTTT. Encoded protein: CASSQNTEAFF.

The chain links TRBV2 to TRBJ2-7; 7 bases fit TRBD2. With 8 bases clipped from V and 1 base from J, the junction kept 5 bases outside the gene matches. The length of the CDR3 is 13 residues. Germline V CDR1 and CDR2: SNHLY, FYNNEI. The CDR3 DNA follows: TGTGCCAGCGGGGGAGGGCCGTCCTACGAGCAGTACTTC. Encoded protein: CASGGGPSYEQYF.

The chain uses TRBV19 and TRBJ1-5; TRBD1 might be the D (6 bases). Germline CDR1 and CDR2: LNHDA and SQIVND (reference sequence). The CDR3 extends over 16 amino acids. The V gene lost 9 bases and the J gene lost 4 bases, with 22 bases spanning the gap. The CDR3 protein is CASVSTRDTINQPQHF. CDR3 DNA: TGTGCCAGCGTTAGTACTCGGGACACAATAAATCAGCCCCAGCATTTT.

The chain joins TRBV18 to TRBJ1-6; no reliable D call. Between the trimmed V and J ends, which lost 2 bases and 5 bases, there was a span of 13 bases. There are 16 residues in the CDR3. Germline assignment: CDR1 KGHSH and CDR2 LQKENI. The DNA of the CDR3 is TGTGCCAGCTCACCAACGGGGAGACTTGATAATTCACCCCTCCACTTT. Protein product: CASSPTGRLDNSPLHF. The whole variable domain, remainder taken from reference TRBV18 and TRBJ1-6, is NAGVMQNPRHLVRRRGQEARLRCSPMKGHSHVYWYRQLPEEGLKFMVYLQKENIIDESGMPKERFSAEFPKEGPSILRIQQVVRGDSAAYFCASSPTGRLDNSPLHFGNGTRLTVT.

This CDR3 reads CSDSRGGRSTEAFF. CDR3 nucleotides: TGCAGCGACTCCAGAGGGGGACGAAGCACTGAAGCTTTCTTT. The V call is TRBV29-1, the J call TRBJ1-1; possible D gene TRBD1, 6 bases. Germline V CDR1 and CDR2: SQVTM, ANQGSEA. This CDR3 contains 14 residues. The V and J ends lost 7 bases and 4 bases respectively, with 19 bases between them. The whole variable domain, filled in from reference TRBV29-1 and TRBJ1-1, reads SAVISQKPSRDICQRGTSLTIQCQVDSQVTMMFWYRQQPGQSLTLIATANQGSEATYESGFVIDKFPISRPNLTFSTLTVSNMSPEDSSIYLCSDSRGGRSTEAFFGQGTRLTVV.

Here the CDR3 reads CASSQGTDTYEQYF. Written as DNA, the CDR3 is TGCGCCAGCAGCCAAGGGACAGACACCTACGAGCAGTACTTC. The chain has TRBV4-3 and TRBJ2-7; possibly TRBD1 for D (6 bases). The V gene's germline CDR1 is LGHNA and CDR2 YSLEER. V lost 1 base, J lost 2 bases, and 9 bases lay in between. The CDR3 has 14 residues.

J is TRBJ2-5 and V is TRBV9, with D perhaps matching TRBD2 (6 bases). Germline loops: CDR1 SGDLS, CDR2 YYNGEE. V lost 1 base and J 2 bases, leaving 12 bases between the germline ends. The CDR3 is 15 amino acids. CDR3 protein: CASSVQSGRQETQYF. DNA for the CDR3: TGTGCCAGCAGCGTACAGAGCGGGCGTCAAGAGACCCAGTACTTC.

The J gene is TRBJ1-2, the V gene TRBV2; D gene unclear. The ends were cut back, 6 bases at V and 5 bases at J, with 13 bases in the middle. The CDR3 sequence is 13 residues long. CDR1 is SNHLY, CDR2 FYNNEI, per germline. DNA for the CDR3: TGTGCCAGCAGCGACGACGGAGATTATGGCTACACCTTC. Its protein is CASSDDGDYGYTF.

The chain's CDR3 is CASSQRQDDGYTF. The CDR3 DNA reads as TGCGCCAGCAGCCAAAGGCAGGATGATGGCTACACCTTC. The V gene is TRBV4-3, the J gene TRBJ1-2; no clear D. The V gene lost 2 bases and the J gene lost 6 bases, with 10 bases spanning the gap. The germline CDR1 and CDR2 sequences are LGHNA and YSLEER. This CDR3 has 13 residues.

This clone is a singleton in its sample. The chain carries TRBV6-5 and TRBJ2-5; 9 bases match TRBD1. The trim removed 6 bases at V and 9 bases at J, leaving 8 bases unmatched. The CDR3 is made up of 13 amino acids. Germline V gives CDR1 MNHEY, CDR2 SVGAGI. CDR3 nucleotides: TGTGCCAGCAGGCCGGGACAGGGTCGGGCCCAGTACTTC. It is translated as CASRPGQGRAQYF.

The rearrangement joins TRBV21-1 to TRBJ2-7; the table's D call of TRBD1 was not tested on the DNA. TRBV21-1 is labeled a pseudogene. The CDR3 has 13 residues. The CDR3 spells CASSKKGQGEQYF. The CDR3 DNA is TGTGCCAGCAGCAAAAAAGGACAGGGCGAGCAGTACTTC.

The gene calls are TRBV7-9 and TRBJ2-5, with TRBD2 identical over 8 bases. V lost 5 bases to trimming and J lost 3 bases; unmatched junction nucleotides: 11. CDR3 length equals 16 residues. Per germline, CDR1 SEHNR and CDR2 FQNEAQ (reference sequence). CDR3 nucleotide sequence: TGTGCCAGCAGCCCCAGGACTAGCAAACATGAAGAGACCCAGTACTTC. Amino acid sequence: CASSPRTSKHEETQYF.

This clone was recorded at least ten times. This chain connects TRBV10-3 to TRBJ2-1, with D perhaps matching TRBD1 or TRBD2 (5 bases each). Germline V gene sequence: CDR1 ENHRY, CDR2 SYGVKD. The ends were cut back, 4 bases at V and 7 bases at J, with 17 bases in the middle. CDR3 length equals 15 residues. This CDR3 is CAISGAGTVENEQFF. CDR3 DNA: TGTGCCATCAGTGGGGCCGGGACGGTCGAGAATGAGCAGTTCTTC.

The rearrangement uses TRBV27 and TRBJ2-7; TRBD2 matches at 11 bases. Germline V lookup: CDR1 MNHEY, CDR2 SMNVEV (reference sequence). J was trimmed by 3 bases and V by 4 bases; bases with no gene match: 17. The CDR3 loop spans 19 amino acids. CDR3 bases: TGTGCCAGCAGTTCACCCCATCAAGAGACTAGCGGGAAAGTCTACGAGCAGTACTTC. Its translation: CASSSPHQETSGKVYEQYF.

The chain employs TRBV5-1 and TRBJ2-5, with TRBD1 identical over 8 bases. Losses at the gene ends were 4 bases for V and 5 bases for J; bases not matched to a gene: 13. CDR3 length: 16 residues. Germline-derived CDR1 and CDR2 are SGHRS and YFSETQ. The CDR3, as DNA: TGCGCCAGCAGCGGTGTAGGACAGGGTATTTTGGAGACCCAGTACTTC. Translation: CASSGVGQGILETQYF.

This clone is a singleton in its sample. The V gene is TRBV5-5, the J gene TRBJ2-7, with 14 positions matching TRBD2. Germline V CDR1 and CDR2: SGHKS, YYEKEE (reference sequence). This CDR3 is built from 16 residues. The V gene end was trimmed by 4 bases and the J gene end by 2 bases; junction bases not matched to a gene: 5. CDR3 DNA sequence: TGTGCCAGCAGCCTAGGGACTAGCGGGAGTACCTACGAGCAGTACTTC. This codes for CASSLGTSGSTYEQYF.

This clone was found many times. The chain links TRBV21-1 to TRBJ1-4. TRBV21-1 is a listed pseudogene. The CDR3 contains 15 residues. In DNA form, the CDR3 reads TGTGCCAGCAGCAAAGCGCGACCGCCGAATGAAAAACTGTTTTTT. This gives the protein CASSKARPPNEKLFF.

The rearrangement uses TRBV7-2 and TRBJ2-1; D is ambiguous. Germline V CDR1 and CDR2: SGHTA, FQGNSA. V was shortened by 3 bases and J by 5 bases, with 8 bases between the two germline ends. There are 13 residues in the CDR3. The CDR3 region has the DNA TGTGCCAGCAGCTTGTTTAGGGACAATGAGCAGTTCTTC. As protein: CASSLFRDNEQFF.